The entry below gives a single T cell receptor beta chain sequence along with its context. No antigen is known for it. Data came from immunoSEQ multiplex PCR; TCRdb stores just in-frame clones and leaves some out. This table has tens of thousands of clones, 80% to 95% appearing once. These data come from a study of graft-versus-host responses after intestinal transplantation. The receptor was isolated from a human donor who was the organ donor for an intestinal transplant. Sequenced here: unstimulated CD8+ T cells sorted from spleen or lymph node cells, sampled before transplant.

The DNA for the CDR3 is TGTGCCAGCAGCGCCCGACTAGCGGGGGACACAGATACGCAGTATTTT. Amino acid sequence: CASSARLAGDTDTQYF. The chain recombines TRBV9 with TRBJ2-3; TRBD2 agrees at 12 bases. Germline loops: CDR1 SGDLS, CDR2 YYNGEE. CDR3 length: 16 residues. V was pared by 3 bases and J by 2 bases, with 4 bases of the junction left unmatched.